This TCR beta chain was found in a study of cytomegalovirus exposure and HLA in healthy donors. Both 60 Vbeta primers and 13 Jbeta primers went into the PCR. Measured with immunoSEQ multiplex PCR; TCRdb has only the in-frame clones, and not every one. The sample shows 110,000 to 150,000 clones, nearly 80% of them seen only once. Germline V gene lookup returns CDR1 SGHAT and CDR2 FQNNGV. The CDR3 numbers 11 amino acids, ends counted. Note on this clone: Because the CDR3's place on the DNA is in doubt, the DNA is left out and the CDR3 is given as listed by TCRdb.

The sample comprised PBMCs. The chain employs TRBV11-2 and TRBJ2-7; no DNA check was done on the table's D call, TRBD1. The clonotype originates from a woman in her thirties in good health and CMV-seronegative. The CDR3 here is CASSWGQGSYF.